This T cell receptor (beta chain) was identified during a study of regulatory T cells in long-lasting Graves disease. The TCR beta library used iRepertoire HTBI primers with Arm-PCR amplification of CDR3. Via MiXCR, TCRdb re-called the multiplex PCR reads, giving one row per CDR3 protein. This sample has approximately 210,000 distinct CDR3 sequences; approximately 16% occur once, and the top ten carry roughly a fifth. The time point was: newly diagnosed GD, antithyroid drugs for less than 3 months. RNA from PBMCs was the source of the TCR library. Graves' disease diagnosis was established per American Thyroid Association guidelines. The germline CDR1 and CDR2 sequences are SGHTA and FQGNSA. Trimming removed 3 bases at V and 4 bases at J, with 11 bases between. CDR3 size: 14 residues. This clonotype was found many times.

The rearrangement links TRBV7-2 to TRBJ2-3; D call uncertain. The clonotype comes from a female donor with Graves disease. The source material was peripheral blood mononuclear cells (PBMCs), sampled at new diagnosis, from a patient treated with antithyroid drugs. In DNA, the CDR3 is TGTGCCAGCAGCTTGCTGCACTTGGCAGATACGCAGTATTTT. Translating it yields CASSLLHLADTQYF. Variable domain in full (rest from reference TRBV7-2 and TRBJ2-3): GAGVSQSPSNKVTEKGKDVELRCDPISGHTALYWYRQSLGQGLEFLIYFQGNSAPDKSGLPSDRFSAERTGGSVSTLTIQRTQQEDSAVYLCASSLLHLADTQYFGPGTRLTVL.